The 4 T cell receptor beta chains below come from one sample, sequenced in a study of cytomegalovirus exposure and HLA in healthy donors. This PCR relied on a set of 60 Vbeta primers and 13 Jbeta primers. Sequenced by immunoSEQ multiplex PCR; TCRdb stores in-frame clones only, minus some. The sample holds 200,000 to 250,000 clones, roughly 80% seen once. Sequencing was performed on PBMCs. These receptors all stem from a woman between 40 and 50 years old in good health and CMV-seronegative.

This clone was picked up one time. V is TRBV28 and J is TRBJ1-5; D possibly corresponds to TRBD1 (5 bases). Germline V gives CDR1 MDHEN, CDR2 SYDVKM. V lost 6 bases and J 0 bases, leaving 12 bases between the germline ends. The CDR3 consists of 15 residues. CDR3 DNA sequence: TGTGCCAGCAGCCCTGGGGGGGATAGCAATCAGCCCCAGCATTTT. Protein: CASSPGGDSNQPQHF.

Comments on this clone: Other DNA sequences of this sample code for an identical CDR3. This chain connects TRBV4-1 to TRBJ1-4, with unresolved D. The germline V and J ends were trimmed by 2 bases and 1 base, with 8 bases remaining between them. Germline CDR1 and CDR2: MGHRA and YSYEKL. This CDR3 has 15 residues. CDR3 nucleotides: TGCGCCAGCAGCCAATTGGCCAGAACTAATGAAAAACTGTTTTTT. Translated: CASSQLARTNEKLFF.

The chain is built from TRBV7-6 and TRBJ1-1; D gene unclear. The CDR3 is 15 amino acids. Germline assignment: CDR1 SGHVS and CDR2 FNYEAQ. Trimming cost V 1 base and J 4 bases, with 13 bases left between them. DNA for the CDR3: TGTGCCAGCAGCTTAGATCCGGGTCGGAGCACTGAAGCTTTCTTT. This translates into CASSLDPGRSTEAFF.

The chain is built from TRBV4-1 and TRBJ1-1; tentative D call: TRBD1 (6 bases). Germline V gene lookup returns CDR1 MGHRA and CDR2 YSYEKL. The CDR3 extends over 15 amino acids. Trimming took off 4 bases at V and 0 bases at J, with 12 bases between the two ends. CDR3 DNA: TGCGCCAGCAGCCCGCCAGGGGACCTGAACACTGAAGCTTTCTTT. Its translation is CASSPPGDLNTEAFF.